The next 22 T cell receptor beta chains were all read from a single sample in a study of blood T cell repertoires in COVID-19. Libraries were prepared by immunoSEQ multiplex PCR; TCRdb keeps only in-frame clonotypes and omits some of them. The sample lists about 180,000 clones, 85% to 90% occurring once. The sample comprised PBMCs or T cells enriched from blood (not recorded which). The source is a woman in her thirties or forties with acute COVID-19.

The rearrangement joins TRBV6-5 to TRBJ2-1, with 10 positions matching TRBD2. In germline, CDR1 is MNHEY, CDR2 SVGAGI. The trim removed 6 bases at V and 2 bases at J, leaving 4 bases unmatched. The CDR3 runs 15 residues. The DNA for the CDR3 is TGTGCCAGCAGCACTACTAGCGGGGCCTACAATGAGCAGTTCTTC. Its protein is CASSTTSGAYNEQFF.

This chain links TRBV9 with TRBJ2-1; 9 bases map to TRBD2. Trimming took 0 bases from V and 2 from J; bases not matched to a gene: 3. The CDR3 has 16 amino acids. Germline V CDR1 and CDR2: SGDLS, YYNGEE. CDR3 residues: CASSVVSGGPYNEQFF. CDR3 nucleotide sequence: TGTGCCAGCAGCGTAGTTAGCGGGGGACCCTACAATGAGCAGTTCTTC.

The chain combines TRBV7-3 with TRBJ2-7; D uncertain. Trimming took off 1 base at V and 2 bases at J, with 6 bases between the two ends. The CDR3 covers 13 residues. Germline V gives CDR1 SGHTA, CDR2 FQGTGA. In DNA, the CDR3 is TGTGCCAGCAGCTTAATGGGCACCTACGAGCAGTACTTC. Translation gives CASSLMGTYEQYF.

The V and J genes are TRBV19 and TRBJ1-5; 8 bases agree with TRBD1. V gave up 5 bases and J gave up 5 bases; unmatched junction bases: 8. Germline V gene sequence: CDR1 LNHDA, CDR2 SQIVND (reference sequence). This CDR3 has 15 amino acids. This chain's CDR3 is CASSVTGTGYQPQHF. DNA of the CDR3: TGTGCCAGTAGTGTGACCGGGACAGGTTATCAGCCCCAGCATTTT.

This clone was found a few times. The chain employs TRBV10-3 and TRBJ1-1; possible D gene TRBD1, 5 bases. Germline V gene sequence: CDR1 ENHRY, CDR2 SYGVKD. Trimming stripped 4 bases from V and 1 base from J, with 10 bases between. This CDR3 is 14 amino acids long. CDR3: CAISAQGANTEAFF. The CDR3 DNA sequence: TGTGCCATCAGTGCGCAGGGTGCGAACACTGAAGCTTTCTTT.

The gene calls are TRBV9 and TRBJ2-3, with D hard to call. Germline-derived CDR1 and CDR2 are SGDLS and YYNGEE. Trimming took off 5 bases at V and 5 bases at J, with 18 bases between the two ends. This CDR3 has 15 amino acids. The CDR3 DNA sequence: TGTGCCAGCAGTGGTGGAGCCGGTAGGCGAGATACGCAGTATTTT. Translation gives CASSGGAGRRDTQYF.

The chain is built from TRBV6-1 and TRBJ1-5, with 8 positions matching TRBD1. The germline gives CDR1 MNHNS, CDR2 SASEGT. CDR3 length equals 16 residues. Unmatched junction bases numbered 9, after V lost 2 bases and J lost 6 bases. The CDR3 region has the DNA TGTGCCAGCAGTGAATGGGGACAGGATTACCTTCAGCCCCAGCATTTT. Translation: CASSEWGQDYLQPQHF.

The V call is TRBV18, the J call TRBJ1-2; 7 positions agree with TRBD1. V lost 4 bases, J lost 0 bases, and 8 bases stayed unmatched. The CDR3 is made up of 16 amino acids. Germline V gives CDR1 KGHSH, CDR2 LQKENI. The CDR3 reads CASSLGTAATNYGYTF. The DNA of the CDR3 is TGTGCCAGCTCACTCGGGACAGCCGCCACTAACTATGGCTACACCTTC. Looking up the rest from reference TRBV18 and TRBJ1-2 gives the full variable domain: NAGVMQNPRHLVRRRGQEARLRCSPMKGHSHVYWYRQLPEEGLKFMVYLQKENIIDESGMPKERFSAEFPKEGPSILRIQQVVRGDSAAYFCASSLGTAATNYGYTFGSGTRLTVV.

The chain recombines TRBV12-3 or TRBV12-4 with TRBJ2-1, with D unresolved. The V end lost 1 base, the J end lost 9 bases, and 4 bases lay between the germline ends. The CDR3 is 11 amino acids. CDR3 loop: CASSLGSEQFF. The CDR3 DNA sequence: TGTGCCAGCAGTTTAGGGAGTGAGCAGTTCTTC.

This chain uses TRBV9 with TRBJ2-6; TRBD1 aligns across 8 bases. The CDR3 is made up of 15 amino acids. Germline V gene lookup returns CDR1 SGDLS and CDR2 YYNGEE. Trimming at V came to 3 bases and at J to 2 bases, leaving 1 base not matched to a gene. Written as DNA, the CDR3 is TGTGCCAGCAGCGAACAGGGGGCTGGGGCCAACGTCCTGACTTTC. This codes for CASSEQGAGANVLTF.

For the CDR3, the DNA is TGCGCCAGCAGTGAGTCTCGGACAGGGGTAAATCAGCCCCAGCATTTT. It encodes CASSESRTGVNQPQHF. This rearrangement joins TRBV10-2 to TRBJ1-5; 9 bases are shared with TRBD1. CDR1 and CDR2 from the germline V gene are WSHSY and SAAADI. J was trimmed by 4 bases and V by 0 bases; bases with no gene match: 4. The CDR3 totals 16 residues.

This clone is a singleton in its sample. The CDR3 sequence is CASSLGTGSSTDTQYF. The CDR3 coding sequence is TGTGCCAGCAGCCTCGGGACAGGGAGTAGCACAGATACGCAGTATTTT. The V gene is TRBV7-6, the J gene TRBJ2-3, with 9 bases aligning to TRBD1. The CDR3 totals 16 residues. Unmatched junction bases numbered 6, after V lost 5 bases and J lost 0 bases. Germline assignment: CDR1 SGHVS and CDR2 FNYEAQ.

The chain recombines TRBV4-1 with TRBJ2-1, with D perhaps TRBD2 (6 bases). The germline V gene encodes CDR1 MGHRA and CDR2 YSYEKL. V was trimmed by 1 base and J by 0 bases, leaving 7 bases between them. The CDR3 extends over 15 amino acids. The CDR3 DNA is TGCGCCAGCAGCCAAGGCGGGACCTCCTACAATGAGCAGTTCTTC. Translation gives CASSQGGTSYNEQFF.

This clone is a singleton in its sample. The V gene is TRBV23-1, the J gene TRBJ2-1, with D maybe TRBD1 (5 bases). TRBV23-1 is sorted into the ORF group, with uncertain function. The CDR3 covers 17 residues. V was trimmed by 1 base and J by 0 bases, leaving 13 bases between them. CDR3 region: CASSQYVVQGSYNEQFF. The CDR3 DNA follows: TGCGCCAGCAGTCAATATGTCGTTCAGGGCTCCTACAATGAGCAGTTCTTC.

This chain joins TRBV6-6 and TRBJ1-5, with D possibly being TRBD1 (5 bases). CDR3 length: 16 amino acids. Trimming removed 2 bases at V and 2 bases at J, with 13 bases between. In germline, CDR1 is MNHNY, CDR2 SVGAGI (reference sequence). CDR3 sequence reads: CASSYKGRGRNQPQHF. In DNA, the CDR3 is TGTGCCAGCAGTTACAAGGGTAGGGGTCGCAATCAGCCCCAGCATTTT.

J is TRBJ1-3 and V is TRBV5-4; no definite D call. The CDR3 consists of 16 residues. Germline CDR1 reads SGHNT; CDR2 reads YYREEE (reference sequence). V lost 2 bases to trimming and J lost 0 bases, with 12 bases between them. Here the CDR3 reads CASSFVGSASGNTIYF. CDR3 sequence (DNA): TGTGCCAGCAGCTTTGTTGGGAGCGCCTCTGGAAACACCATATATTTT.

The CDR3 here is CASSPGQGENYGYTF. In nucleotides, the CDR3 is TGTGCCAGTAGTCCGGGACAGGGGGAGAACTATGGCTACACCTTC. The V and J genes are TRBV19 and TRBJ1-2; TRBD1 agrees at 11 bases. The CDR3 sequence is 15 residues long. Germline CDR1 and CDR2: LNHDA and SQIVND (reference sequence). V shed 5 bases and J 2 bases; nucleotides not matched to a gene: 4.

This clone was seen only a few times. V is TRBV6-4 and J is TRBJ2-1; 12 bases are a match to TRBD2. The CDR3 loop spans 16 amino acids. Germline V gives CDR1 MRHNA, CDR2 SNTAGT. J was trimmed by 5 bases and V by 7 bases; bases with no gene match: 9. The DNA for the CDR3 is TGTGCCAGCACCCCGACTAGCGGGAGTAGTAACAATGAGCAGTTCTTC. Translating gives CASTPTSGSSNNEQFF.

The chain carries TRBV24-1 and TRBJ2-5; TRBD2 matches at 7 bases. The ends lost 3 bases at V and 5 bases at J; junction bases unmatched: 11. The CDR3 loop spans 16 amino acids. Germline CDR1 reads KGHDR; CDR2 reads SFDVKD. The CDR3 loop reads CATSDPSGAGGETQYF. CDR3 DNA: TGTGCCACCAGTGATCCAAGCGGGGCTGGTGGGGAGACCCAGTACTTC.

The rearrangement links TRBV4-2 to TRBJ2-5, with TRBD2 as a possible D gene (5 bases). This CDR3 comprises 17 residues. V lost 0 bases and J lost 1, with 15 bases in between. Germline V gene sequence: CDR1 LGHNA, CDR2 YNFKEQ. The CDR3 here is CASSQDLRLHLQETQYF. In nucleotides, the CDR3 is TGTGCCAGCAGCCAAGACCTTAGACTACACCTCCAAGAGACCCAGTACTTC.

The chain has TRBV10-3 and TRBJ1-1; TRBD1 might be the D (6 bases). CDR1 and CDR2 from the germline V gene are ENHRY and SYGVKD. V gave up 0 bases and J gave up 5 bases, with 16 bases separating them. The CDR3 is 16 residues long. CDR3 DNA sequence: TGTGCCATCAGTGAGTCAGCGCGACAGGAAGGTACTGAAGCTTTCTTT. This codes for CAISESARQEGTEAFF.

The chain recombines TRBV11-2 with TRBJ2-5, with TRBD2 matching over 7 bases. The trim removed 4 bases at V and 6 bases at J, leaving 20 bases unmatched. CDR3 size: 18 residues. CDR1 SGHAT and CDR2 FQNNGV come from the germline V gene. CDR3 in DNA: TGTGCCAGCAGCTCAATGCCCCACGAGGGAGGGGACGGAAAGACCCAGTACTTC. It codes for CASSSMPHEGGDGKTQYF.